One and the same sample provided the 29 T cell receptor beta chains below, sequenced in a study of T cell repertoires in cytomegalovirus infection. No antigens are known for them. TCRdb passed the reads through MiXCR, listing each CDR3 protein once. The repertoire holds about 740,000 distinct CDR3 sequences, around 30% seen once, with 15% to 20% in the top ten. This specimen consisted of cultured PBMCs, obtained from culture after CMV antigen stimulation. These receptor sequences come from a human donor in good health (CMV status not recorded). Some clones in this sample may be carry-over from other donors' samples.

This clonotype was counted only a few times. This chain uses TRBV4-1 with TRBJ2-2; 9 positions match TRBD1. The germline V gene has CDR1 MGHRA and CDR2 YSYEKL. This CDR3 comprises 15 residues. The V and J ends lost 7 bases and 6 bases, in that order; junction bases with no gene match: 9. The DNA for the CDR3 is TGCGCCAGCAACAGGGGGCTCTTTGGCGCCGGGGAGCTGTTTTTT. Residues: CASNRGLFGAGELFF.

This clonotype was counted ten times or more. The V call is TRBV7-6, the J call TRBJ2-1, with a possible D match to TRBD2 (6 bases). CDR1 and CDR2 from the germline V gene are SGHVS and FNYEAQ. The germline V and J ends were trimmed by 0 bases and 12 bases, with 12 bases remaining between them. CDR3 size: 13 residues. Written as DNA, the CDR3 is TGTGCCAGCAGCTTAGCTGGGGAGGTGGGGCAGTTCTTC. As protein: CASSLAGEVGQFF. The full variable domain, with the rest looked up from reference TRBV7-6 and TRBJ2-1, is GAGVSQSPRYKVTKRGQDVALRCDPISGHVSLYWYRQALGQGPEFLTYFNYEAQQDKSGLPNDRFSAERPEGSISTLTIQRTEQRDSAMYRCASSLAGEVGQFFGPGTRLTVL.

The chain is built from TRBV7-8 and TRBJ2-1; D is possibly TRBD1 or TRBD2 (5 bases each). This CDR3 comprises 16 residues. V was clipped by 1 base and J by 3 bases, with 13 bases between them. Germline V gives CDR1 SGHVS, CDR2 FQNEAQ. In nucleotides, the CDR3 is TGTGCCAGCAGCTTAGGGGGGTCAGGGCTCTACAATGAGCAGTTCTTC. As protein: CASSLGGSGLYNEQFF.

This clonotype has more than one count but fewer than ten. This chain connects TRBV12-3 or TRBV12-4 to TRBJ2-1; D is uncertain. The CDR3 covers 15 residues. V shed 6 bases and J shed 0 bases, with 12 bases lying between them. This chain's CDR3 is CASRALRSSYNEQFF. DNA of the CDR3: TGTGCCAGCAGGGCCCTTCGGAGCTCCTACAATGAGCAGTTCTTC.

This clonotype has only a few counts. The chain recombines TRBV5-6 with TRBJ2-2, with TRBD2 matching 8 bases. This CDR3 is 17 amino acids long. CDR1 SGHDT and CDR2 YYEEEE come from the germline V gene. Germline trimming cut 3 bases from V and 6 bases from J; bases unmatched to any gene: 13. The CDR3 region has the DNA TGTGCCAGCAGCTCGGGGGGGCCGGCGGTGGGTGCCGGGGAGCTGTTTTTT. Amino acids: CASSSGGPAVGAGELFF.

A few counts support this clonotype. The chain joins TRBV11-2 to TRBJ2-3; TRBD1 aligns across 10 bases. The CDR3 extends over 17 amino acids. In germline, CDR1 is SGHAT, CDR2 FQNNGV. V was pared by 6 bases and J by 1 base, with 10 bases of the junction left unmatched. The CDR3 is CASSPDRGLWGTDTQYF. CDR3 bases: TGTGCCAGCAGTCCGGACAGGGGGTTGTGGGGCACAGATACGCAGTATTTT.

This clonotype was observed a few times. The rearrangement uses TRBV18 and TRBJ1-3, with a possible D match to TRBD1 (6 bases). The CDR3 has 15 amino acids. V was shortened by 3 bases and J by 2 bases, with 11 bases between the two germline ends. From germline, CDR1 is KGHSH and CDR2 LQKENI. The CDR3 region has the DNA TGTGCCAGCTCACCGCCGGGACAAGCTGGAAACACCATATATTTT. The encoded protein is CASSPPGQAGNTIYF.

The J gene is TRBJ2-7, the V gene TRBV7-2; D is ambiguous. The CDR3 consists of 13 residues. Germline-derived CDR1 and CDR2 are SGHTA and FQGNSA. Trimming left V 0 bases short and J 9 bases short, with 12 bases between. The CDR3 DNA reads TGTGCCAGCAGCTTAGCGCCCCTCCTTGGGCAGTACTTC. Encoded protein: CASSLAPLLGQYF.

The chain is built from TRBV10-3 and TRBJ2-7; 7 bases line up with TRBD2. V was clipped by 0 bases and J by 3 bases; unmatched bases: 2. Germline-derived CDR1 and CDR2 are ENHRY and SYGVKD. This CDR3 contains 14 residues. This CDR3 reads CAISESGGGYEQYF. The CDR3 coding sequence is TGTGCCATCAGTGAGTCGGGGGGGGGCTACGAGCAGTACTTC.

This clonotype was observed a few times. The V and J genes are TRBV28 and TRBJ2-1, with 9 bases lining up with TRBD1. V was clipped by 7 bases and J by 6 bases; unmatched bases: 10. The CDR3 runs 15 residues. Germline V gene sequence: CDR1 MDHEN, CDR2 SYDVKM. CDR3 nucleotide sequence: TGTGCCAGCAACTCCCCGGGACAGGGTGGCAATGAGCAGTTCTTC. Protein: CASNSPGQGGNEQFF.

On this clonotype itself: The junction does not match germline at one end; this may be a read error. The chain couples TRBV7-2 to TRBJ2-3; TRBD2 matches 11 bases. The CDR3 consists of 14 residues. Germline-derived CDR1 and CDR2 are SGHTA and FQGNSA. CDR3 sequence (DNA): TGTGCCAGCAGCGTAGCGGGGGGGATCGATACGCAGTATTTT. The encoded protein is CASSVAGGIDTQYF.

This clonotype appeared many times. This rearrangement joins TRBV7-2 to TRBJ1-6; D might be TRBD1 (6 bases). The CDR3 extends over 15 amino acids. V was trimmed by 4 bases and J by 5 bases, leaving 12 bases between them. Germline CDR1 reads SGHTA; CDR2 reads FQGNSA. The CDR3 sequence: CASSSGQSHNSPLHF. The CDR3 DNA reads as TGTGCCAGCAGCTCCGGACAGTCACATAATTCACCCCTCCACTTT. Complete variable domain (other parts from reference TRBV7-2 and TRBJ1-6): GAGVSQSPSNKVTEKGKDVELRCDPISGHTALYWYRQSLGQGLEFLIYFQGNSAPDKSGLPSDRFSAERTGGSVSTLTIQRTQQEDSAVYLCASSSGQSHNSPLHFGNGTRLTVT.

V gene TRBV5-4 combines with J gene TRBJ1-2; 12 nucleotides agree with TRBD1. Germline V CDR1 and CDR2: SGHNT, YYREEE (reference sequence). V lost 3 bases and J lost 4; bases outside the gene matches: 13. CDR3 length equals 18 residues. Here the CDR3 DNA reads TGTGCCAGCAGCTCCGACGCCGGGACAGGGGGCGCTATCTATGGCTACACCTTC. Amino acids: CASSSDAGTGGAIYGYTF.

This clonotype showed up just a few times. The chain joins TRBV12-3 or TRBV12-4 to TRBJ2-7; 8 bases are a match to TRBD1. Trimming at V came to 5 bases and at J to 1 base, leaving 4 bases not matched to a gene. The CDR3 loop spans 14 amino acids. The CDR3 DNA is TGTGCCAGCAGTAGGACAGGGAGATCCTACGAGCAGTACTTC. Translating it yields CASSRTGRSYEQYF.

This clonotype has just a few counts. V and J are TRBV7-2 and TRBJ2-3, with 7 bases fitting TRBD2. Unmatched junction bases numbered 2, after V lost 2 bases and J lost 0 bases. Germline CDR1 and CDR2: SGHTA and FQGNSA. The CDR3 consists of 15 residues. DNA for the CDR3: TGTGCCAGCAGCTTACTGACTAGCAGCACAGATACGCAGTATTTT. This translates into CASSLLTSSTDTQYF.

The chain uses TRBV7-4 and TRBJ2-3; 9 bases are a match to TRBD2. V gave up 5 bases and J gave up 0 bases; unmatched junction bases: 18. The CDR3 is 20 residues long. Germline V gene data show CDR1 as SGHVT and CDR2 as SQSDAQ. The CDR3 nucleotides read TGTGCCAGCAGCCACCCACGGTCAGTGACTAGCGGAATAAGCACAGATACGCAGTATTTT. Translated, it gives CASSHPRSVTSGISTDTQYF.

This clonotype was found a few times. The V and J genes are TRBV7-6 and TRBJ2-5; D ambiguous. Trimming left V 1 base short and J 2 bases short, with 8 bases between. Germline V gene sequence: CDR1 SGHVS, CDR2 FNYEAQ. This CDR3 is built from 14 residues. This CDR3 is CASSLGSTQETQYF. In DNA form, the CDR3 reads TGTGCCAGCAGCTTAGGCTCCACACAAGAGACCCAGTACTTC. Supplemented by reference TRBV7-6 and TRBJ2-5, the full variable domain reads GAGVSQSPRYKVTKRGQDVALRCDPISGHVSLYWYRQALGQGPEFLTYFNYEAQQDKSGLPNDRFSAERPEGSISTLTIQRTEQRDSAMYRCASSLGSTQETQYFGPGTRLLVL.

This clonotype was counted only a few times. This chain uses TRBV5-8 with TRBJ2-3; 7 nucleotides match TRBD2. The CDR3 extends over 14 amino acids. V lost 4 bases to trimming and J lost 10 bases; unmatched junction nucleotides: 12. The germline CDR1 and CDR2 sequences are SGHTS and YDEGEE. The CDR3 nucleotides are TGTGCCAGCAGCCCCCCGGGAGGCCCCCGGGCGCAGTATTTT. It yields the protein CASSPPGGPRAQYF.

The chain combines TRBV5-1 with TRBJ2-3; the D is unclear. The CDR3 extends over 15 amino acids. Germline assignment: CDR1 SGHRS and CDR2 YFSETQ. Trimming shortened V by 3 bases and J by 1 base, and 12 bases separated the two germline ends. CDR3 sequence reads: CASSSTAKGTDTQYF. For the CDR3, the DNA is TGCGCCAGCAGCTCCACGGCCAAAGGCACAGATACGCAGTATTTT.

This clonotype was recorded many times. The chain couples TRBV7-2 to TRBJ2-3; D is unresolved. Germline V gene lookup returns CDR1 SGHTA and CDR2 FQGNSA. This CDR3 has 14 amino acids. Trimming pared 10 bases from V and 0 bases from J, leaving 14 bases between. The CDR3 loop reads CATRAIRSTDTQYF. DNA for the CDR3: TGTGCCACCCGGGCTATTCGGAGCACAGATACGCAGTATTTT.

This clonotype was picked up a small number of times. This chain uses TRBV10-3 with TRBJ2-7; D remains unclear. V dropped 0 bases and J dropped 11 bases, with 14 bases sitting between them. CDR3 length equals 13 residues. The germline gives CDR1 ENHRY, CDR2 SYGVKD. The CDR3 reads CAISESPGLAKYF. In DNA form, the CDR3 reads TGTGCCATCAGTGAGTCCCCAGGCCTGGCGAAGTACTTC.

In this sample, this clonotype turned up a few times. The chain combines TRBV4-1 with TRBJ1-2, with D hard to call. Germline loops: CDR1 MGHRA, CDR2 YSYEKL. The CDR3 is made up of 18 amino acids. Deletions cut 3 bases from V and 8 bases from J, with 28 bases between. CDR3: CASSQVGGKGVIPSGYTF. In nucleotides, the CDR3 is TGCGCCAGCAGCCAGGTTGGAGGGAAGGGAGTGATACCTTCGGGCTACACCTTC.

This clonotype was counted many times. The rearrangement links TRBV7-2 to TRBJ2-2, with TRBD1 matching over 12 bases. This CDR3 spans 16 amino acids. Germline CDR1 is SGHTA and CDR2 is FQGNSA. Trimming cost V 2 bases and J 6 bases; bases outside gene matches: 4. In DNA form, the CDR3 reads TGTGCCAGCAGCTTAATGGGACAGGGGGCTCCCGGGGAGCTGTTTTTT. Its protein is CASSLMGQGAPGELFF.

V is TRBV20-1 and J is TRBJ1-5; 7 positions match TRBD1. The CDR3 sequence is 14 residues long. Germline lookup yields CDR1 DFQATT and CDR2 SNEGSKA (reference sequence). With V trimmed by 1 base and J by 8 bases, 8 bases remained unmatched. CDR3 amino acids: CSARVPGQREPQHF. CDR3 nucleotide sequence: TGCAGTGCTAGAGTTCCGGGACAGAGAGAGCCCCAGCATTTT.

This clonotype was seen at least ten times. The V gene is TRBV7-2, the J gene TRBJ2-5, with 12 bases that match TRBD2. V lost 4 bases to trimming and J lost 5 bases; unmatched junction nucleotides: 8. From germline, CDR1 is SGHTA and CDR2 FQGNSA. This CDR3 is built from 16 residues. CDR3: CASSSWTSGVRETQYF. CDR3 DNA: TGTGCCAGCAGCTCCTGGACTAGCGGGGTACGGGAGACCCAGTACTTC.

As DNA, the CDR3 is TGTGCCAGCAGTACCGGTCCAGCCAAGGTGAACACCGGGGAGCTGTTTTTT. Amino acid sequence: CASSTGPAKVNTGELFF. The genes are TRBV6-5 and TRBJ2-2; D not certain. This CDR3 region has 17 residues. Germline-derived CDR1 and CDR2 are MNHEY and SVGAGI. The V end lost 5 bases, the J end lost 1 base, and 17 bases lay between the germline ends.

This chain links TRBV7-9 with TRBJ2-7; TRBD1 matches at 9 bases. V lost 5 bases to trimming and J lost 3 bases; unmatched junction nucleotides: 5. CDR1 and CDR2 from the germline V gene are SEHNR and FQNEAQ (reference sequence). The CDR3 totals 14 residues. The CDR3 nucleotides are TGTGCCAGCAGCGCAGACAGGGGGTTCTACGAGCAGTACTTC. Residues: CASSADRGFYEQYF.

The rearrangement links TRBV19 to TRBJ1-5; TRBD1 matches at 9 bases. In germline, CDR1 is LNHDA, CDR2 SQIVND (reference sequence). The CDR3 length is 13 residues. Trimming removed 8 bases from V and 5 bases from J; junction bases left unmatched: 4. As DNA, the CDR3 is TGTGCCAGTTCGGACAGGGGACATCAGCCCCAGCATTTT. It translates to CASSDRGHQPQHF.

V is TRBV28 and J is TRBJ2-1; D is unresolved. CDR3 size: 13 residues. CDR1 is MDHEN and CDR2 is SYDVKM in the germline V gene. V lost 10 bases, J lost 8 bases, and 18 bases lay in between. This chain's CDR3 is CATHSSVGDEQFF. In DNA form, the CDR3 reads TGTGCCACCCACTCCTCGGTGGGCGATGAGCAGTTCTTC.